Reported below is one TCR beta chain. Its specificity is unknown. A J-beta primer mix and a sample-barcoded 5' primer were used in a second PCR of roughly 7 to 12 cycles. Using its own MiXCR run on the 5' RACE reads, TCRdb lists one record per CDR3 protein. The table lists roughly 860,000 distinct CDR3 sequences, approximately 67% of them singletons. The germline CDR1 and CDR2 sequences are SGHTA and FQGNSA. J gave up 0 bases and V 5 bases, and 14 bases lay outside the gene matches. The CDR3 is 19 residues long. This specimen comes from a study of blood T cells in healthy people across ages. Study observations and caveats: What prevented conclusive comparison of naive and antigen-experienced cells was that PBMCs were unsorted.

Isolating PBMCs gave at least 6.5 million of these cells per sample. Total RNA extraction produced at least 5 micrograms (per sample) for the study. The chain joins TRBV7-2 to TRBJ1-4; 8 bases align to TRBD1. The sequenced material came from blood. The receptor was isolated from a young man in good health. The CDR3 loop reads CASSKRIPGQVATNEKLFF. The CDR3 DNA reads as TGTGCCAGCAGCAAACGAATCCCGGGACAGGTTGCAACTAATGAAAAACTGTTTTTT.